This T cell receptor beta chain was identified in a study of shared clonotypes between healthy human individuals. The study, taken as a whole, reports: Though the depth was large, rarefaction showed that sorted-subset sequencing was incomplete. The sampled material consisted only of blood, and tissue repertoires are likely to differ.

About this clone: Its specificity is unknown. The junction shows a germline mismatch at one end, possibly a read error.

This CDR3 is 17 amino acids long. Germline CDR1 reads SNHLY; CDR2 reads FYNNEI. Original analysis: Filtering differed, since immunoSEQ gave only junction sequences and no quality scores. Method: immunoSEQ multiplex PCR; TCRdb's copy keeps in-frame clones and lacks some. Clone size and V and J calls were adopted from that table, with D and trimming inferred from the DNA. Among 2 million to 2.5 million clones, about 93% were seen once, and the ten largest hold more than 1.5%. CD45RO-negative CD8 cells positively selected for CCR7 made up the naive population, which excluded terminally differentiated effector memory CD45RA+ cells.

This receptor was identified in a young man in good health. Some clones in this sample may be carry-over from other donors' samples. Source material: naive CD8+ T cells from PBMCs. This chain uses TRBV2 with TRBJ2-1; weak D call: TRBD1 (9 bases). The CDR3 region is CASRDRELAVSYNEQFF. Written as DNA, the CDR3 is TGTGCCAGCCGGGACAGGGAACTAGCGGTTTCCTATAATGAGCAGTTCTTC. The variable domain in full, completed from reference TRBV2 and TRBJ2-1, reads EPEVTQTPSHQVTQMGQEVILRCVPISNHLYFYWYRQILGQKVEFLVSFYNNEISEKSEIFDDQFSVERPDGSNFTLKIRSTKLEDSAMYFCASRDRELAVSYNEQFFGPGTRLTVL.